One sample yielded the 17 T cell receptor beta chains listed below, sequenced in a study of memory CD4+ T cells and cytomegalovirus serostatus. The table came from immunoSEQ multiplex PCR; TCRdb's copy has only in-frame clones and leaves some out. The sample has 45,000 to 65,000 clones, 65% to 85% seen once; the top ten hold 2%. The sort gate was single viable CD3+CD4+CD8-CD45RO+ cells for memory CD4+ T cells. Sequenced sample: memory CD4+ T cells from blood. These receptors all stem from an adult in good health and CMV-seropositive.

The CDR3 nucleotides are TGTGCCAGCGCACTAGCGGGAGGGCGCGCCGGGGAGCTGTTTTTT. This translates into CASALAGGRAGELFF. This chain connects TRBV11-2 to TRBJ2-2; 13 nucleotides match TRBD2. Per germline, CDR1 SGHAT and CDR2 FQNNGV. V dropped 8 bases and J dropped 6; count of bases not matched to a gene: 6. The CDR3 is made up of 15 amino acids.

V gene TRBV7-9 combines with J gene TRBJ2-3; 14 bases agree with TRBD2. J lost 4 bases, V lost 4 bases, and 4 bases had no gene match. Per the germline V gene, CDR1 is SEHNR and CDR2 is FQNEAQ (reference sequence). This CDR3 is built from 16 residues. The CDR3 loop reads CASSSGLAGVADTQYF. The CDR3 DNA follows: TGTGCCAGCAGCTCGGGACTAGCGGGAGTTGCAGATACGCAGTATTTT.

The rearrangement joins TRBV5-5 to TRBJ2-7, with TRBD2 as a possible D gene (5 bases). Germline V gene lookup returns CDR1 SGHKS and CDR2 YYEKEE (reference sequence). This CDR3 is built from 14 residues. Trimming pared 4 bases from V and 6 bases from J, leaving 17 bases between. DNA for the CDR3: TGTGCCAGCAGCCCATATCAGGAAGGACTCGAGCAGTACTTC. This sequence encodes CASSPYQEGLEQYF.

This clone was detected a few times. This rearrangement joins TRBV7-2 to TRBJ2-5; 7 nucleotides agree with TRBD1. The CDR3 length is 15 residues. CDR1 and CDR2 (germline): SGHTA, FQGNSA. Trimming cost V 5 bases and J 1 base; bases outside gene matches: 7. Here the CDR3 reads CASSKGGAGQETQYF. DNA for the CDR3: TGTGCCAGCAGCAAAGGGGGCGCCGGCCAAGAGACCCAGTACTTC.

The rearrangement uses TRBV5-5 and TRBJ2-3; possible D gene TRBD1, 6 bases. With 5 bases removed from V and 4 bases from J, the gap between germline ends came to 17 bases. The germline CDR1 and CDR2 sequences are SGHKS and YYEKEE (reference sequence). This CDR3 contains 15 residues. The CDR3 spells CASRLTGVSADTQYF. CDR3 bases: TGTGCCAGCAGGTTGACAGGTGTGAGTGCAGATACGCAGTATTTT. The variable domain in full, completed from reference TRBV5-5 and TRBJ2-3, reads DAGVTQSPTHLIKTRGQQVTLRCSPISGHKSVSWYQQVLGQGPQFIFQYYEKEERGRGNFPDRFSARQFPNYSSELNVNALLLGDSALYLCASRLTGVSADTQYFGPGTRLTVL.

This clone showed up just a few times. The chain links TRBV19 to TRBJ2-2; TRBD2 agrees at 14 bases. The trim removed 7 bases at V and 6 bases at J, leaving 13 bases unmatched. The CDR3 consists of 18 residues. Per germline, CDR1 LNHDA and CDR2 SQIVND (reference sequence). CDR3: CASIPGRLAGGPSGELFF. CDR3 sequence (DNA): TGTGCCAGTATCCCGGGCAGACTAGCGGGGGGGCCGTCCGGGGAGCTGTTTTTT.

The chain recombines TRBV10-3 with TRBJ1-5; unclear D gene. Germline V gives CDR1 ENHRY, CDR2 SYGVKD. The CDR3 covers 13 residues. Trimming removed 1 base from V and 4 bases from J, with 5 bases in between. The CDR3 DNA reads TGTGCCATCAGTGAGTTAAGTAATCAGCCCCAGCATTTT. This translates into CAISELSNQPQHF.

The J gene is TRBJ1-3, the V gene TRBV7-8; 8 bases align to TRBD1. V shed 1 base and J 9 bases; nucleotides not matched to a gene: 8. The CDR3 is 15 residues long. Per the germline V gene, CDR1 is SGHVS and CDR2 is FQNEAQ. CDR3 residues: CASSLGGQGRITIYF. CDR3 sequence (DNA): TGTGCCAGCAGCTTAGGAGGACAGGGTAGAATCACCATATATTTT.

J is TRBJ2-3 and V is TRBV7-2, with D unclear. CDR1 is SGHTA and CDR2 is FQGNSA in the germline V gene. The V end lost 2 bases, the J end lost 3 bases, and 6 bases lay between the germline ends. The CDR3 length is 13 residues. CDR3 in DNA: TGTGCCAGCAGCTTAATCTGGACAGATACGCAGTATTTT. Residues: CASSLIWTDTQYF.

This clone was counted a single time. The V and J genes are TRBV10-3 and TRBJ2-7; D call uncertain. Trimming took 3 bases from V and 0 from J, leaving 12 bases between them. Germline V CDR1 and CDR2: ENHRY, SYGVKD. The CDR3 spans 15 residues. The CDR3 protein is CAISDSGSSSYEQYF. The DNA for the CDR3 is TGTGCCATCAGTGATTCGGGCAGTTCCTCCTACGAGCAGTACTTC.

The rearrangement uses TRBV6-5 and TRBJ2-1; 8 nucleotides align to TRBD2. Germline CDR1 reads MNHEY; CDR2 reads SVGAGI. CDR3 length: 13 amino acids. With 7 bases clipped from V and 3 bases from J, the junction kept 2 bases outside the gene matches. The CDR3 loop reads CASTAGGYNEQFF. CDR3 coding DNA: TGTGCCAGCACCGCGGGGGGCTACAATGAGCAGTTCTTC.

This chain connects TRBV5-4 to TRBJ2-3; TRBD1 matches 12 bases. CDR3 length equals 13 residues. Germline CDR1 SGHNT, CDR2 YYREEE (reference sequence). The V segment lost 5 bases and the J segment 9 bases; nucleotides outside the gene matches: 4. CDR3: CASRGTGGPTQYF. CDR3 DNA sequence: TGTGCCAGCAGGGGGACAGGGGGCCCCACGCAGTATTTT.

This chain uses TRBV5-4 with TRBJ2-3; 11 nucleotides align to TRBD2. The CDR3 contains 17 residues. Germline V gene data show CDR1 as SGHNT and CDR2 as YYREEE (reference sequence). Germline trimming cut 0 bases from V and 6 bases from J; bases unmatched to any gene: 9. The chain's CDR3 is CASSLGGTSGSPDTQYF. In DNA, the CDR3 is TGTGCCAGCAGCTTGGGGGGGACTAGCGGATCACCGGATACGCAGTATTTT.

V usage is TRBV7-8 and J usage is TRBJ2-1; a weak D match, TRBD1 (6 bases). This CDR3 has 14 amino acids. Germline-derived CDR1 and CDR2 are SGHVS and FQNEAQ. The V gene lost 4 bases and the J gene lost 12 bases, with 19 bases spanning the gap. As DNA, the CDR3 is TGTGCCAGCAGCTCACCTTACAGGGTAATTGGGCAGTTCTTC. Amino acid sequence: CASSSPYRVIGQFF.

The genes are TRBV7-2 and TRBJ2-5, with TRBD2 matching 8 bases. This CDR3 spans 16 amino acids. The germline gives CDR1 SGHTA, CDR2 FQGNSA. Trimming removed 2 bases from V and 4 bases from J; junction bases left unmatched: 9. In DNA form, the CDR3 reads TGTGCCAGCAGCTTACGAGTAGCGGGATTGGGAGAGACCCAGTACTTC. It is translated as CASSLRVAGLGETQYF.

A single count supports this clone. CDR3 bases: TGTGCCAGCAGCGCCGGGGGTCGCAGGGGTTACTCTGGAAACACCATATATTTT. It translates to CASSAGGRRGYSGNTIYF. The chain uses TRBV9 and TRBJ1-3; D possibly corresponds to TRBD1 (6 bases). Germline CDR1 and CDR2: SGDLS and YYNGEE. CDR3 size: 18 residues. V was shortened by 3 bases and J by 0 bases, with 19 bases between the two germline ends.

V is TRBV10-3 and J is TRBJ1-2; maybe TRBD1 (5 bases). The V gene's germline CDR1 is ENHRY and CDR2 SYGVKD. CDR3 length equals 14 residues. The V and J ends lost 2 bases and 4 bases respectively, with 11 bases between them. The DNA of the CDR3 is TGTGCCATCAGTGAGGGGACCGAGGTCTATGGCTACACCTTC. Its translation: CAISEGTEVYGYTF.